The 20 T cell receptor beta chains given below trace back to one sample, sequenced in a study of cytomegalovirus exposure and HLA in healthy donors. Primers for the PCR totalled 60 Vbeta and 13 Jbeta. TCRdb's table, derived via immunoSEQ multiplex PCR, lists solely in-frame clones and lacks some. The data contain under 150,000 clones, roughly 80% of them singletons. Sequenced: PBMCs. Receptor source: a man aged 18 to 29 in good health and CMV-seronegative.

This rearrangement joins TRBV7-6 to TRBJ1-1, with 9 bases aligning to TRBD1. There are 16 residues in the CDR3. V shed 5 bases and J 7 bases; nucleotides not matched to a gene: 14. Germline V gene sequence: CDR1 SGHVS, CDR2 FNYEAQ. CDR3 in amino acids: CASSTRPGQGVNEAFF. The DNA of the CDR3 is TGTGCCAGCAGCACAAGACCGGGACAGGGAGTAAATGAAGCTTTCTTT.

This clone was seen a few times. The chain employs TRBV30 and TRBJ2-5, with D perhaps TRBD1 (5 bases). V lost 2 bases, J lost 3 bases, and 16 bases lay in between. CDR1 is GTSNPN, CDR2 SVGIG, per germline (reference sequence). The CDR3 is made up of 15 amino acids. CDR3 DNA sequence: TGTGCCTGGAGTTGGACACGGACACTTGAAGAGACCCAGTACTTC. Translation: CAWSWTRTLEETQYF.

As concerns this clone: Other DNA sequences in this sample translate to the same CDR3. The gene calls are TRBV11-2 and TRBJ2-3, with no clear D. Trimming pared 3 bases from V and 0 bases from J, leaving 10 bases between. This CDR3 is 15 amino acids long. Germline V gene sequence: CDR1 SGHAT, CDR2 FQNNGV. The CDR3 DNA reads TGTGCCAGCAGCTTGGTGACATCTAGCACAGATACGCAGTATTTT. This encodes CASSLVTSSTDTQYF.

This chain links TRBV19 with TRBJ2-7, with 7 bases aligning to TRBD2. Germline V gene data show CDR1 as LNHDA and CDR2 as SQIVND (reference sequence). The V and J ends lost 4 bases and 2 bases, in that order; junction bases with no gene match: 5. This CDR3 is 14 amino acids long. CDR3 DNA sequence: TGTGCCAGTAGTAACACCGGGGGGACCTACGAGCAGTACTTC. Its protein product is CASSNTGGTYEQYF.

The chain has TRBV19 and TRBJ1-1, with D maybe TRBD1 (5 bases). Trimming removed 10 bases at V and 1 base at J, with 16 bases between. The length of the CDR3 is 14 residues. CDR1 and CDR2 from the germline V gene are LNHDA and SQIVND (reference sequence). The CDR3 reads CATRIGAPNTEAFF. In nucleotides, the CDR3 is TGTGCCACCCGGATTGGGGCTCCGAACACTGAAGCTTTCTTT. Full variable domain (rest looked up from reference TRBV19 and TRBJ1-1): DGGITQSPKYLFRKEGQNVTLSCEQNLNHDAMYWYRQDPGQGLRLIYYSQIVNDFQKGDIAEGYSVSREKKESFPLTVTSAQKNPTAFYLCATRIGAPNTEAFFGQGTRLTVV.

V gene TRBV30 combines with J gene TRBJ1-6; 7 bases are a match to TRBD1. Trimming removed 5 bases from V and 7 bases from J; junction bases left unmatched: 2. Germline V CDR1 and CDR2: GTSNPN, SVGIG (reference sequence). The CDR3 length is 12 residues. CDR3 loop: CAWDRVNSPLHF. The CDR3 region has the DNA TGTGCCTGGGACAGGGTAAATTCACCCCTCCACTTT.

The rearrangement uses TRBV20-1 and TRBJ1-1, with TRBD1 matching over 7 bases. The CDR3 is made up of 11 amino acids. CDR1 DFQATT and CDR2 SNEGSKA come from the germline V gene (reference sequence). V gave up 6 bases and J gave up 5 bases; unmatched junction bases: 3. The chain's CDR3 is CSARGATEAFF. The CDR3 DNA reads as TGCAGTGCCAGGGGGGCGACTGAAGCTTTCTTT.

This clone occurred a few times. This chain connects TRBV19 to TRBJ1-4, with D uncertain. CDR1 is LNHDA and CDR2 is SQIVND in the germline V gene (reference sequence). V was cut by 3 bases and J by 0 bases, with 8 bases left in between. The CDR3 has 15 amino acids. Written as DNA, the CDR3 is TGTGCCAGTAGTATCGGGTGGGCAACTAATGAAAAACTGTTTTTT. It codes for CASSIGWATNEKLFF.

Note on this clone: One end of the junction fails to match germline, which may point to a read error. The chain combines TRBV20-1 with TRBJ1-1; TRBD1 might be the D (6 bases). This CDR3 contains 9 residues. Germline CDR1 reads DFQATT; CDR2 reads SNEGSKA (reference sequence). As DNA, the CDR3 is TGCAGTGCTAGCAGTGGGGGCGGTTTT. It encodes CSASSGGGF.

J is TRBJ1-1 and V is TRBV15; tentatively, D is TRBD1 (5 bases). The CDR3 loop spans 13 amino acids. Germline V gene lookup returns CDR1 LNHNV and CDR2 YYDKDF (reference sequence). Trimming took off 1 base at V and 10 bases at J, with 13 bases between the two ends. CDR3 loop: CATSRVGGDGAFF. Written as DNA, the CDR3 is TGTGCCACCAGCAGAGTGGGGGGGGATGGAGCTTTCTTT. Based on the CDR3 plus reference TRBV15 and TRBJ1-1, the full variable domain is DAMVIQNPRYQVTQFGKPVTLSCSQTLNHNVMYWYQQKSSQAPKLLFHYYDKDFNNEADTPDNFQSRRPNTSFCFLDIRSPGLGDTAMYLCATSRVGGDGAFFGQGTRLTVV.

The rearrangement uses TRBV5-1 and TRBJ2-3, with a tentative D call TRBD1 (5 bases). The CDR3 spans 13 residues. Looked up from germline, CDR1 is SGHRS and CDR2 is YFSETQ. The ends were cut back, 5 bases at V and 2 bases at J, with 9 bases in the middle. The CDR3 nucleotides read TGCGCCAGCAGACGACAGACCACAGATACGCAGTATTTT. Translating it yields CASRRQTTDTQYF.

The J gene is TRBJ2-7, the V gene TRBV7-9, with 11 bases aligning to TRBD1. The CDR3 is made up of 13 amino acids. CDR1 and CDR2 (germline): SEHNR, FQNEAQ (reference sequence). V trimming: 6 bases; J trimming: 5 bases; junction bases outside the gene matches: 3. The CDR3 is CASSLDRGHEQYF. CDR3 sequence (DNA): TGTGCCAGCAGTTTGGACAGGGGGCACGAGCAGTACTTC.

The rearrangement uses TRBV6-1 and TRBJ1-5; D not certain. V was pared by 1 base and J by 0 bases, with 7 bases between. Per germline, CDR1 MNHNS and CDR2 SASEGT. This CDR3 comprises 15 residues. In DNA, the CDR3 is TGTGCCAGCAGTGAAGACGGAGATAGCAATCAGCCCCAGCATTTT. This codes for CASSEDGDSNQPQHF.

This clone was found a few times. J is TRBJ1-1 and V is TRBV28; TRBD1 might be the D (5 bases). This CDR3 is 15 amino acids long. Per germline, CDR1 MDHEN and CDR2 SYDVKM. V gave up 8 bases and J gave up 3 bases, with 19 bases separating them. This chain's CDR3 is CASPGTGGGYTEAFF. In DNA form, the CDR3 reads TGTGCCAGCCCGGGGACTGGCGGTGGGTACACTGAAGCTTTCTTT.

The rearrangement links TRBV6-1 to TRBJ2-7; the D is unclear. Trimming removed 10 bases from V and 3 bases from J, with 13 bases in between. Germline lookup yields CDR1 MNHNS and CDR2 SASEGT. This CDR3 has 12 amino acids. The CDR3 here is CATAGYSYEQYF. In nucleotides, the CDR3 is TGTGCCACCGCAGGTTATAGCTACGAGCAGTACTTC.

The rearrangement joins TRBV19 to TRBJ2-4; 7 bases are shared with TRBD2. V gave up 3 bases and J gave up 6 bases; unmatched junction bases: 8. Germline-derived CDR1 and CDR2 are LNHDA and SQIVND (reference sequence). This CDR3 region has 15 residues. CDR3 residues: CASSIMPSGSNIQYF. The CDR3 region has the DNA TGTGCCAGTAGTATTATGCCTAGCGGTTCAAACATTCAGTACTTC.

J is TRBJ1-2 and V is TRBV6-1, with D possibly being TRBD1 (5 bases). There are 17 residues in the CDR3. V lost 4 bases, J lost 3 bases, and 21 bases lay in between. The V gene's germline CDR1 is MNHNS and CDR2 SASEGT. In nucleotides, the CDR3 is TGTGCCAGCAGTGCCCTCGGGGGGTCAGGGATGCACTATGGCTACACCTTC. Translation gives CASSALGGSGMHYGYTF.

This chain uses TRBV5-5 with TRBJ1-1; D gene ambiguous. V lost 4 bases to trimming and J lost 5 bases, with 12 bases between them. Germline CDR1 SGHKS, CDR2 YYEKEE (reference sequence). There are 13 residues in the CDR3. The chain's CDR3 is CASSNYVRTEAFF. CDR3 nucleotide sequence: TGTGCCAGCAGCAACTACGTGCGGACTGAAGCTTTCTTT.

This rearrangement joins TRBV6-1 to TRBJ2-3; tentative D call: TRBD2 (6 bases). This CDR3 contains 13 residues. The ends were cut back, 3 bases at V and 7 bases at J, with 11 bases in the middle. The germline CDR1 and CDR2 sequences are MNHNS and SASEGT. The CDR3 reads CASSDFAGNTQYF. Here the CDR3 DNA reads TGTGCCAGCAGTGATTTTGCGGGAAATACGCAGTATTTT.

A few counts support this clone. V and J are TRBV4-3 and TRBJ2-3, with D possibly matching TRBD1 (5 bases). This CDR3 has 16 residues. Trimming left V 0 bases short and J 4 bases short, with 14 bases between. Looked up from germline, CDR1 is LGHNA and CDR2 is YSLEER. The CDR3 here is CASSQDWQGGADTQYF. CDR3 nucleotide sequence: TGCGCCAGCAGCCAAGATTGGCAGGGTGGGGCAGATACGCAGTATTTT.